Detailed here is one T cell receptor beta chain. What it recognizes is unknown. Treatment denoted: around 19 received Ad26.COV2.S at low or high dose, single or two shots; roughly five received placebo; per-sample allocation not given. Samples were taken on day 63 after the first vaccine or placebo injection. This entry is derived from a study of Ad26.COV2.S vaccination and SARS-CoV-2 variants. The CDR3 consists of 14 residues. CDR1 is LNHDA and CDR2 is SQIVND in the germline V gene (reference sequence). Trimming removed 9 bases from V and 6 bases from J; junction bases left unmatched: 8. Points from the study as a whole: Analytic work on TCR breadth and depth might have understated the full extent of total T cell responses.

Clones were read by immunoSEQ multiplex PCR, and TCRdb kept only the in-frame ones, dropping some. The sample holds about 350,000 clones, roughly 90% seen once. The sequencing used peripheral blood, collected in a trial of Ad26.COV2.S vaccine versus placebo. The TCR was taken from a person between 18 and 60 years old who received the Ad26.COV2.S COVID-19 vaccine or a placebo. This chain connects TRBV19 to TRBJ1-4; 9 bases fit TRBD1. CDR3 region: CASQNRGRDEKLFF. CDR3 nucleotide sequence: TGTGCCAGCCAGAACAGGGGGCGTGATGAAAAACTGTTTTTT. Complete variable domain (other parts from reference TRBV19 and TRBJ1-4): DGGITQSPKYLFRKEGQNVTLSCEQNLNHDAMYWYRQDPGQGLRLIYYSQIVNDFQKGDIAEGYSVSREKKESFPLTVTSAQKNPTAFYLCASQNRGRDEKLFFGSGTQLSVL.